The entry that follows covers one T cell receptor beta chain sequence. Its matching antigen is unknown. The PCR contained 60 Vbeta and 13 Jbeta primers. TCRdb's table, derived via immunoSEQ multiplex PCR, lists solely in-frame clones and lacks some. Of some 200,000 clones in the sample, 80% are singletons; the top ten hold 0.65%. Per germline, CDR1 WSHSY and CDR2 SAAADI. Trimming took off 10 bases at V and 13 bases at J, with 16 bases between the two ends. This CDR3 has 11 amino acids. The data originate from a study of cytomegalovirus exposure and HLA in healthy donors. At the level of the study: Earlier results showed roughly 120 million unique TCR beta sequences derived from roughly 190 million T cells. Out of 398 genotyped donors, about 81% belonged to the Caucasian-associated ancestry cluster. The study's findings and limits: An analysis done earlier found most TCR beta V segments productive about 87% or about 30% of the time.

This receptor was identified in a boy between 10 and 17 years old in good health and CMV-seronegative. The sequencing sample was made of PBMCs. V gene TRBV10-2 combines with J gene TRBJ1-4; TRBD1 is a possible D gene (5 bases). CDR3 residues: CANPFQGLLFF. The CDR3 DNA reads as TGCGCCAACCCCTTCCAGGGCTTACTGTTTTTT.